A single sample gave rise to the 26 T cell receptor beta chains below, sequenced in a study of blood T cell repertoires in COVID-19. Profiled with immunoSEQ multiplex PCR; TCRdb holds only in-frame clones, not every one. The sample shows 400,000 or so clones, roughly 86% of them seen only once. The sequenced material came from PBMCs or T cells enriched from blood (not recorded which). The receptor source for this set is a woman aged 40 to 50 with acute COVID-19.

The V gene is TRBV3-1 (or the pseudogene TRBV3-2), the J gene TRBJ1-2; the D gene is possibly TRBD1 (5 bases). The length of the CDR3 is 14 residues. Germline V gene lookup returns CDR1 LGHDT and CDR2 YNNKEL (reference sequence). V gave up 1 base and J gave up 5 bases, with 11 bases separating them. The CDR3 here is CASSQGRAWYGYTF. CDR3 nucleotides: TGTGCCAGCAGCCAAGGCAGGGCTTGGTATGGCTACACCTTC.

The count of this clone is one. V gene TRBV4-2 combines with J gene TRBJ2-1; tentatively, D is TRBD1 (5 bases). V shed 1 base and J shed 5 bases, with 9 bases lying between them. In germline, CDR1 is LGHNA, CDR2 YNFKEQ. The CDR3 runs to 14 residues. CDR3 bases: TGTGCCAGCAGCCAAGGGACACTTCACAATGAGCAGTTCTTC. It is translated as CASSQGTLHNEQFF.

The rearrangement joins TRBV19 to TRBJ2-1, with D hard to call. CDR3 size: 13 residues. Deletions cut 1 base from V and 3 bases from J, with 4 bases between. Germline V gene data show CDR1 as LNHDA and CDR2 as SQIVND (reference sequence). CDR3 in DNA: TGTGCCAGTAGTATAGGTCACTACAATGAGCAGTTCTTC. Its protein product is CASSIGHYNEQFF.

The chain links TRBV4-1 to TRBJ2-1; 7 nucleotides match TRBD1. This CDR3 is built from 18 residues. Germline CDR1 and CDR2: MGHRA and YSYEKL. Trimming took 1 base from V and 7 from J; bases not matched to a gene: 16. Here the CDR3 reads CASSQVDMGQTSRNEQFF. DNA for the CDR3: TGCGCCAGCAGCCAAGTGGACATGGGACAGACAAGTAGGAATGAGCAGTTCTTC.

The genes are TRBV5-5 and TRBJ1-4, with a possible D match to TRBD1 (5 bases). The CDR3 runs to 14 residues. Germline-derived CDR1 and CDR2 are SGHKS and YYEKEE (reference sequence). V lost 2 bases and J 7 bases, leaving 12 bases between the germline ends. This CDR3 is CASSFWGLGEKLFF. CDR3 nucleotides: TGTGCCAGCAGCTTCTGGGGCCTAGGTGAAAAACTGTTTTTT.

The chain uses TRBV29-1 and TRBJ2-7; TRBD2 might be the D (5 bases). The CDR3 has 11 amino acids. V lost 4 bases to trimming and J lost 6 bases, with 10 bases between them. Germline V gives CDR1 SQVTM, CDR2 ANQGSEA. The CDR3 here is CSVVRDLEQYF. CDR3 nucleotide sequence: TGCAGCGTTGTGAGGGATCTCGAGCAGTACTTC.

The chain is built from TRBV10-2 and TRBJ1-1; a possible D gene is TRBD1 (5 bases). The CDR3 is 15 amino acids. The germline gives CDR1 WSHSY, CDR2 SAAADI. V was pared by 6 bases and J by 1 base, with 15 bases between. The CDR3 region has the DNA TGCGCCAGCAGATTTACGGGCGGGACGAACACTGAAGCTTTCTTT. This gives the protein CASRFTGGTNTEAFF.

CDR3 amino acids: CASSQEGGSSNYGYTF. The CDR3 nucleotides read TGTGCCAGCAGCCAAGAAGGAGGGTCCTCCAACTATGGCTACACCTTC. J is TRBJ1-2 and V is TRBV4-2; no firm D call. V was cut by 0 bases and J by 2 bases, with 13 bases left in between. The CDR3 consists of 16 residues. Germline V gene sequence: CDR1 LGHNA, CDR2 YNFKEQ.

A word on this clone: The same CDR3 also results from other DNA sequences found in this sample. V gene TRBV5-1 combines with J gene TRBJ1-2, with D perhaps matching TRBD1 (6 bases). The germline V and J ends were trimmed by 0 bases and 2 bases, with 8 bases remaining between them. CDR1 is SGHRS and CDR2 is YFSETQ in the germline V gene. This CDR3 spans 14 amino acids. For the CDR3, the DNA is TGCGCCAGCAGCTTGGGGACAGCGAACTATGGCTACACCTTC. Translating gives CASSLGTANYGYTF. The variable domain in full, with the rest retrieved from reference TRBV5-1 and TRBJ1-2, is KAGVTQTPRYLIKTRGQQVTLSCSPISGHRSVSWYQQTPGQGLQFLFEYFSETQRNKGNFPGRFSGRQFSNSRSEMNVSTLELGDSALYLCASSLGTANYGYTFGSGTRLTVV.

The chain joins TRBV15 to TRBJ1-2, with 8 bases aligning to TRBD1. The ends lost 3 bases at V and 4 bases at J; junction bases unmatched: 1. CDR1 is LNHNV, CDR2 YYDKDF, per germline (reference sequence). The CDR3 totals 13 residues. For the CDR3, the DNA is TGTGCCACCAGCAGGGGACAGGTCTATGGCTACACCTTC. This encodes CATSRGQVYGYTF. The entire variable domain, with the rest obtained from reference TRBV15 and TRBJ1-2, is as follows: DAMVIQNPRYQVTQFGKPVTLSCSQTLNHNVMYWYQQKSSQAPKLLFHYYDKDFNNEADTPDNFQSRRPNTSFCFLDIRSPGLGDTAMYLCATSRGQVYGYTFGSGTRLTVV.

The chain has TRBV5-1 and TRBJ2-1, with 12 bases that match TRBD1. Germline lookup yields CDR1 SGHRS and CDR2 YFSETQ. V was clipped by 3 bases and J by 8 bases; unmatched bases: 9. The CDR3 contains 16 residues. CDR3 residues: CASSWSRDRGLYEQFF. The CDR3 bases are TGCGCCAGCAGCTGGTCCCGGGACAGGGGGCTTTATGAGCAGTTCTTC.

The chain has TRBV3-1 (or the pseudogene TRBV3-2) and TRBJ2-3; weak D call: TRBD1 (6 bases). Trimming removed 0 bases from V and 4 bases from J, with 11 bases in between. The germline V gene encodes CDR1 LGHDT and CDR2 YNNKEL (reference sequence). The CDR3 length is 15 residues. This CDR3 reads CASSQEQGLADTQYF. The CDR3, as DNA: TGTGCCAGCAGCCAAGAACAGGGTTTGGCAGATACGCAGTATTTT.

This clone was seen a single time. This rearrangement joins TRBV30 to TRBJ2-7; D ambiguous. CDR1 and CDR2 (germline): GTSNPN, SVGIG (reference sequence). The CDR3 loop spans 11 amino acids. Trimming shortened V by 0 bases and J by 6 bases, and 6 bases separated the two germline ends. CDR3 nucleotide sequence: TGTGCCTGGAGTGTTATAGCCGAGCAGTACTTC. As protein: CAWSVIAEQYF.

This clone has only one observation. The V call is TRBV5-1, the J call TRBJ1-1; tentatively, D is TRBD1 (6 bases). The germline V and J ends were trimmed by 1 base and 4 bases, with 14 bases remaining between them. CDR3 length equals 15 residues. Germline-derived CDR1 and CDR2 are SGHRS and YFSETQ. CDR3 loop: CASSLTGQGGTEAFF. CDR3 nucleotides: TGCGCCAGCAGCTTGACGGGACAAGGTGGCACTGAAGCTTTCTTT. The complete variable domain, with remaining parts taken from reference TRBV5-1 and TRBJ1-1, reads KAGVTQTPRYLIKTRGQQVTLSCSPISGHRSVSWYQQTPGQGLQFLFEYFSETQRNKGNFPGRFSGRQFSNSRSEMNVSTLELGDSALYLCASSLTGQGGTEAFFGQGTRLTVV.

The chain joins TRBV2 to TRBJ2-7, with a weak D call TRBD1 (6 bases). Germline V gene sequence: CDR1 SNHLY, CDR2 FYNNEI. Between the trimmed V and J ends, which lost 3 bases and 3 bases, there was a span of 18 bases. CDR3 length: 16 residues. CDR3 DNA: TGTGCCAGCAGTGAGGGAAGAACAGGGATTGTCTACGAGCAGTACTTC. It codes for CASSEGRTGIVYEQYF. Combining the CDR3 with reference TRBV2 and TRBJ2-7 gives the whole variable domain EPEVTQTPSHQVTQMGQEVILRCVPISNHLYFYWYRQILGQKVEFLVSFYNNEISEKSEIFDDQFSVERPDGSNFTLKIRSTKLEDSAMYFCASSEGRTGIVYEQYFGPGTRLTVT.

The gene calls are TRBV10-2 and TRBJ2-7, with 9 bases aligning to TRBD1. Per germline, CDR1 WSHSY and CDR2 SAAADI. V was clipped by 3 bases and J by 4 bases; unmatched bases: 7. The CDR3 is made up of 15 amino acids. The CDR3 nucleotides are TGCGCCAGCAGTGAAAGTGGACAGGGGCCTTACGAGCAGTACTTC. This translates into CASSESGQGPYEQYF.

The chain employs TRBV5-1 and TRBJ2-2, with D tentatively TRBD1 (5 bases). This CDR3 has 15 amino acids. V was pared by 4 bases and J by 0 bases, with 10 bases between. Germline V gives CDR1 SGHRS, CDR2 YFSETQ. The CDR3 loop reads CASSPGPSNTGELFF. The CDR3 DNA sequence: TGCGCCAGCAGCCCAGGGCCTTCGAACACCGGGGAGCTGTTTTTT.

For the CDR3, the DNA is TGCGCCAGCAGTGACCCGGAGTCAGATACGCAGTATTTT. Its protein is CASSDPESDTQYF. The chain has TRBV10-2 and TRBJ2-3, with D unresolved. CDR1 is WSHSY, CDR2 SAAADI, per germline. This CDR3 is built from 13 residues. Trimming took off 3 bases at V and 4 bases at J, with 8 bases between the two ends.

In its sample, this clone was seen many times. The V and J genes are TRBV5-4 and TRBJ2-5; 8 bases fit TRBD1. In germline, CDR1 is SGHNT, CDR2 YYREEE (reference sequence). With V trimmed by 1 base and J by 2 bases, 4 bases remained unmatched. The length of the CDR3 is 15 residues. The CDR3 spells CASSLTRTGQETQYF. In DNA form, the CDR3 reads TGTGCCAGCAGCTTGACGCGGACAGGGCAAGAGACCCAGTACTTC.

V and J are TRBV7-6 and TRBJ2-6, with D perhaps TRBD1 (6 bases). Looked up from germline, CDR1 is SGHVS and CDR2 is FNYEAQ. V lost 1 base to trimming and J lost 4 bases, with 17 bases between them. CDR3 size: 18 residues. This CDR3 is CASSLGRYRVLGANVLTF. CDR3 bases: TGTGCCAGCAGCTTAGGACGTTACAGGGTCCTCGGGGCCAACGTCCTGACTTTC.

J is TRBJ1-1 and V is TRBV19; TRBD1 agrees at 12 bases. J lost 7 bases, V lost 10 bases, and 13 bases had no gene match. The CDR3 covers 15 residues. The V gene's germline CDR1 is LNHDA and CDR2 SQIVND (reference sequence). Here the CDR3 reads CATVGTGGREGEAFF. In DNA, the CDR3 is TGTGCCACCGTCGGGACAGGGGGCAGGGAAGGTGAAGCTTTCTTT.

This clone was recorded once. The J gene is TRBJ1-5, the V gene TRBV19; D perhaps matches TRBD1 (6 bases). V was clipped by 6 bases and J by 3 bases, with 12 bases between them. CDR3 length equals 14 residues. Per germline, CDR1 LNHDA and CDR2 SQIVND (reference sequence). The CDR3 DNA sequence: TGTGCCAGTAGCAAACAGGGTGACAATCAGCCCCAGCATTTT. This encodes CASSKQGDNQPQHF.

The rearrangement links TRBV18 to TRBJ1-2, with 8 bases identical to TRBD1. The CDR3 has 16 amino acids. From germline, CDR1 is KGHSH and CDR2 LQKENI. The V gene end was trimmed by 2 bases and the J gene end by 3 bases; junction bases not matched to a gene: 8. The DNA for the CDR3 is TGTGCCAGCTCACCAACAGCCGGACAGGGCTACTATGGCTACACCTTC. This gives the protein CASSPTAGQGYYGYTF.

This chain connects TRBV6-2 or TRBV6-3 to TRBJ2-5, with 14 positions matching TRBD2. Trimming cost V 2 bases and J 3 bases; bases outside gene matches: 17. This CDR3 contains 21 residues. From germline, CDR1 is MNHEY and CDR2 SVGEGT. CDR3 in amino acids: CASSYEGRTSGGPSVEETQYF. The CDR3 nucleotides read TGTGCCAGCAGTTACGAGGGACGGACTAGCGGGGGGCCTTCGGTTGAAGAGACCCAGTACTTC.

The V and J genes are TRBV2 and TRBJ2-7; 9 bases match TRBD1. The CDR3 length is 15 residues. V was clipped by 3 bases and J by 3 bases; unmatched bases: 6. Per the germline V gene, CDR1 is SNHLY and CDR2 is FYNNEI. The DNA of the CDR3 is TGTGCCAGCAGTGAGGACAGGGGAGGGGACTACGAGCAGTACTTC. Translation: CASSEDRGGDYEQYF.

The J gene is TRBJ2-1, the V gene TRBV4-1; TRBD1 might be the D (8 bases). Germline values: CDR1 MGHRA, CDR2 YSYEKL. The CDR3 has 16 residues. V was pared by 5 bases and J by 4 bases, with 18 bases between. The CDR3, as DNA: TGCGCCAGCAGCTTAGGGGGGGGACAGGAGTACAATGAGCAGTTCTTC. Amino acids: CASSLGGGQEYNEQFF.